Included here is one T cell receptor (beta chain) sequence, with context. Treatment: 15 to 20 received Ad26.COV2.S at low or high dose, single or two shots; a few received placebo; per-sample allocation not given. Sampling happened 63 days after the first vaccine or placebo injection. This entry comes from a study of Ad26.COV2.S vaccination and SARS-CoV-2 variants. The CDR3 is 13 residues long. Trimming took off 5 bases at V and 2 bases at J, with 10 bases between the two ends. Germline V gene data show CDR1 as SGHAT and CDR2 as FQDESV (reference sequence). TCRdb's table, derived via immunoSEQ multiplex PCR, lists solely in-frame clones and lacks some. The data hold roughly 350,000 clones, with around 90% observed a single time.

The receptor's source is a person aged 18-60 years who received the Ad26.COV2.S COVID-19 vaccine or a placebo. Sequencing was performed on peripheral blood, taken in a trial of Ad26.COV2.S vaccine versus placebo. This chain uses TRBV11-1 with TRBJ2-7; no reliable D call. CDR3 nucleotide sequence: TGTGCCAGCAGCCGGATTCCAGCCTACGAGCAGTACTTC. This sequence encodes CASSRIPAYEQYF.